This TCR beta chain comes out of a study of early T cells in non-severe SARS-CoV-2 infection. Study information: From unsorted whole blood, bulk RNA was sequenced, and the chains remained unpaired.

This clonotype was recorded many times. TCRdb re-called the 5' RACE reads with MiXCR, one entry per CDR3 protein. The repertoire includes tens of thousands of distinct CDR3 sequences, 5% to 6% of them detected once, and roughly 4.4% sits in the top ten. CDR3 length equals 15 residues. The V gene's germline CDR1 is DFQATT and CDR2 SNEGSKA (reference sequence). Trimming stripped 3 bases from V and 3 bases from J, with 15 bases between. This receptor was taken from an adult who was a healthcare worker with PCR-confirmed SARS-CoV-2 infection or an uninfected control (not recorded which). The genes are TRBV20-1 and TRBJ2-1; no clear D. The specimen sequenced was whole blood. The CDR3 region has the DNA TGCAGTGCTAGTCCCCGCGAACTACGCTACAATGAGCAGTTCTTC. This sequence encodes CSASPRELRYNEQFF.